The clone carrying this T cell receptor (beta chain) was seen repeatedly, ten times or more. Its antigen remains unidentified. These data originate in a study of T cell repertoires in cytomegalovirus infection. Whole-study context: The authors used CMV epitopes that were HLA-C-restricted (recently identified) and HLA-B-restricted (well studied). The study's findings and limits: Using cumulative public TCR beta family frequency, the authors identified those who carried CMV together with the relevant HLA.

TCRdb re-analysed the reads in MiXCR, keeping a single row per CDR3 protein. The profile covers 550,000 to 850,000 distinct CDR3 sequences, with approximately 33% appearing a single time and over 15% taken by the ten largest. Trimming pared 5 bases from V and 1 base from J, leaving 11 bases between. Germline assignment: CDR1 SGHTA and CDR2 FQGNSA. This CDR3 comprises 14 residues. This sample comprised cultured PBMCs, obtained from culture after CMV antigen stimulation. The receptor was isolated from a human donor in good health (CMV status not recorded). Some clones in this sample may be carry-over from other donors' samples. This sequence joins TRBV7-2 and TRBJ1-1; D gene unclear. CDR3 DNA: TGTGCCAGCAGCCTCTCGACATGGAACACTGAAGCTTTCTTT. Translated: CASSLSTWNTEAFF. The whole variable domain, filled in from reference TRBV7-2 and TRBJ1-1, reads GAGVSQSPSNKVTEKGKDVELRCDPISGHTALYWYRQSLGQGLEFLIYFQGNSAPDKSGLPSDRFSAERTGGSVSTLTIQRTQQEDSAVYLCASSLSTWNTEAFFGQGTRLTVV.